This entry lists 8 T cell receptor beta chains sequenced from one sample in a study of CD8+ T cells in alopecia areata. The treatment: oral pan-JAK inhibitor, 5-10 mg twice daily. Extraction of RNA preceded its reverse transcription into cDNA, which served as the sequencing template. Generated by immunoSEQ multiplex PCR, the TCRdb table keeps only in-frame clones and is missing some. The profile covers roughly 190,000 clones, with approximately 60% appearing a single time and approximately 0.7% taken by the ten largest. The sequencing used CD4+ T cells sorted from blood, collected at week 4, from a patient treated with tofacitinib. The receptors come from a human donor with alopecia areata.

The chain has TRBV28 and TRBJ1-2; possibly TRBD1 for D (6 bases). Germline loops: CDR1 MDHEN, CDR2 SYDVKM. The CDR3 loop spans 15 amino acids. Between the trimmed V and J ends, which lost 6 bases and 4 bases, there was a span of 18 bases. CDR3 bases: TGTGCCAGCAGCCCCGGGGGGGGCGGGGTCTATGGCTACACCTTC. Its protein is CASSPGGGGVYGYTF.

This clone has more than one count but fewer than ten. The V and J genes are TRBV11-2 and TRBJ2-2, with 10 bases that match TRBD2. The germline V gene has CDR1 SGHAT and CDR2 FQNNGV. J was trimmed by 5 bases and V by 4 bases; bases with no gene match: 4. The CDR3 covers 15 residues. CDR3 nucleotides: TGTGCCAGCAGCTCTCCGACTAGCGGGACCGGGGAGCTGTTTTTT. Translating gives CASSSPTSGTGELFF.

The sample holds a few counts of this clone. This sequence joins TRBV7-2 and TRBJ2-1, with 12 positions matching TRBD2. Germline V gene data show CDR1 as SGHTA and CDR2 as FQGNSA. V was pared by 0 bases and J by 4 bases, with 7 bases of the junction left unmatched. CDR3 length: 18 residues. The CDR3 sequence is CASSLAPATSGRYNEQFF. Here the CDR3 DNA reads TGTGCCAGCAGCTTAGCTCCGGCGACTAGCGGGAGATACAATGAGCAGTTCTTC.

Comment on this clone: A read error may account for a junction end that differs from germline. The identical CDR3 is also encoded by other nucleotide sequences in the sample. V gene TRBV19 combines with J gene TRBJ2-6, with D hard to call. The CDR3 length is 15 residues. Germline lookup yields CDR1 LNHDA and CDR2 SQIVND (reference sequence). The DNA of the CDR3 is TGTGCCAGTAGTATTAGTGTAGCTGGAGCCAACGTCCTGACTTTC. Translating gives CASSISVAGANVLTF.

The chain links TRBV2 to TRBJ2-5; 9 nucleotides align to TRBD1. V was clipped by 7 bases and J by 6 bases; unmatched bases: 9. This CDR3 region has 14 residues. CDR1 and CDR2 from the germline V gene are SNHLY and FYNNEI. The CDR3 sequence: CASNPRTGVQTQYF. The CDR3, as DNA: TGTGCCAGCAACCCACGGACAGGGGTGCAGACCCAGTACTTC.

The J gene is TRBJ2-3, the V gene TRBV6-5; a possible D gene is TRBD2 (5 bases). Germline CDR1 is MNHEY and CDR2 is SVGAGI. This CDR3 is built from 13 residues. The V end lost 6 bases, the J end lost 5 bases, and 12 bases lay between the germline ends. The CDR3 sequence is CASSLGAGDTQYF. The CDR3 DNA sequence: TGTGCCAGCAGCCTGGGCGCGGGAGATACGCAGTATTTT.

This clone has more than one count but fewer than ten. The rearrangement uses TRBV5-1 and TRBJ2-2; the D is unclear. This CDR3 is 14 amino acids long. The ends were cut back, 2 bases at V and 3 bases at J, with 8 bases in the middle. Germline-derived CDR1 and CDR2 are SGHRS and YFSETQ. CDR3 nucleotide sequence: TGCGCCAGCAGCTTAGTCCAGTACACCGGGGAGCTGTTTTTT. Its translation: CASSLVQYTGELFF.

V gene TRBV29-1 combines with J gene TRBJ2-5; possibly TRBD2 for D (6 bases). The CDR3 totals 13 residues. Germline CDR1 reads SQVTM; CDR2 reads ANQGSEA. V lost 5 bases to trimming and J lost 2 bases, with 12 bases between them. CDR3 protein: CSVRDFKQETQYF. The CDR3 DNA reads as TGCAGCGTTCGGGACTTCAAACAAGAGACCCAGTACTTC.